This entry lists 31 T cell receptor beta chains sequenced from one sample in a study of cytomegalovirus exposure and HLA in healthy donors. Researchers ran the PCR with 60 Vbeta and 13 Jbeta primers. TCRdb's copy holds only in-frame clones and misses some; the assay was immunoSEQ multiplex PCR. The profile covers 110,000 to 150,000 clones, with over 70% appearing a single time and 6.5% to 7% taken by the ten largest. Sequenced: PBMCs. The receptor source for this set is a man aged 40-50 years in good health and CMV-seropositive.

This clone has only a few counts. The chain recombines TRBV2 with TRBJ1-4, with a weak D call TRBD1 (5 bases). The germline V gene has CDR1 SNHLY and CDR2 FYNNEI. V was shortened by 6 bases and J by 8 bases, with 25 bases between the two germline ends. CDR3 length: 17 residues. The CDR3 sequence is CASSELVPGGGAEKLFF. CDR3 DNA: TGTGCCAGCAGCGAATTAGTCCCCGGGGGGGGTGCCGAAAAACTGTTTTTT.

The genes are TRBV6-1 and TRBJ1-2; D possibly corresponds to TRBD1 (5 bases). This CDR3 has 13 residues. Trimming pared 8 bases from V and 1 base from J, leaving 11 bases between. Germline CDR1 MNHNS, CDR2 SASEGT. DNA of the CDR3: TGTGCCAGCGGGGCAGCCCTTAACTATGGCTACACCTTC. Amino acids: CASGAALNYGYTF.

CDR3 loop: CASSDMSLYEQYF. DNA for the CDR3: TGCGCCAGCAGTGATATGAGTCTCTACGAGCAGTACTTC. This rearrangement joins TRBV10-2 to TRBJ2-7; D not resolved. CDR3 length: 13 amino acids. The germline CDR1 and CDR2 sequences are WSHSY and SAAADI. The germline V and J ends were trimmed by 3 bases and 3 bases, with 9 bases remaining between them.

With regard to this clone: At the DNA level, this CDR3 is encoded by other sequences in the same sample as well. The chain recombines TRBV5-6 with TRBJ2-7; 10 bases are a match to TRBD1. Trimming removed 4 bases from V and 5 bases from J; junction bases left unmatched: 9. Germline V gene sequence: CDR1 SGHDT, CDR2 YYEEEE. CDR3 length: 15 residues. The CDR3 region has the DNA TGTGCCAGCAGCCTGGCCGGGACAGGGGTCCACGAGCAGTACTTC. This encodes CASSLAGTGVHEQYF.

The gene calls are TRBV9 and TRBJ2-3; D unclear. Germline V gene lookup returns CDR1 SGDLS and CDR2 YYNGEE. The V gene lost 1 base and the J gene lost 4 bases, with 7 bases spanning the gap. CDR3 length equals 13 residues. The CDR3 spells CASSVFESDTQYF. The CDR3, as DNA: TGTGCCAGCAGCGTATTTGAGTCAGATACGCAGTATTTT.

The sample holds a few counts of this clone. V and J are TRBV6-5 and TRBJ2-7; possible D gene TRBD2, 5 bases. Deletions cut 6 bases from V and 6 bases from J, with 18 bases between. The CDR3 consists of 14 residues. Germline CDR1 is MNHEY and CDR2 is SVGAGI. The CDR3 loop is CASRAGIGYSEQYF. The CDR3 bases are TGTGCCAGCAGAGCCGGGATAGGGTATTCCGAGCAGTACTTC.

The chain carries TRBV21-1 and TRBJ2-2; TRBD1 reflects the table's D call only, with no check against the DNA. TRBV21-1 is labeled a pseudogene. The CDR3 has 16 amino acids. CDR3: CASSPRQGPPPGELFF. The CDR3 nucleotides are TGTGCCAGCAGCCCCCGACAGGGACCACCCCCCGGGGAGCTGTTTTTT.

In its sample, this clone was seen a few times. The V and J genes are TRBV4-1 and TRBJ2-1; D possibly corresponds to TRBD1 (6 bases). Trimming shortened V by 4 bases and J by 7 bases, and 11 bases separated the two germline ends. The germline CDR1 and CDR2 sequences are MGHRA and YSYEKL. CDR3 length equals 13 residues. CDR3 sequence: CASSPSQGNEQFF. Written as DNA, the CDR3 is TGCGCCAGCAGCCCGAGTCAGGGGAATGAGCAGTTCTTC.

The count of this clone is one. This chain links TRBV19 with TRBJ2-1, with TRBD1 matching over 8 bases. V shed 5 bases, J shed 9 bases, and the junction held 9 bases outside the gene matches. Germline V gene data show CDR1 as LNHDA and CDR2 as SQIVND (reference sequence). The CDR3 consists of 14 residues. The CDR3 nucleotides read TGTGCCAGTAGTCTCGGACAGGGTCGGGGTGAGCAGTTCTTC. Its protein is CASSLGQGRGEQFF. Using reference TRBV19 and TRBJ2-1 for the parts outside the CDR3, the full variable domain is DGGITQSPKYLFRKEGQNVTLSCEQNLNHDAMYWYRQDPGQGLRLIYYSQIVNDFQKGDIAEGYSVSREKKESFPLTVTSAQKNPTAFYLCASSLGQGRGEQFFGPGTRLTVL.

V usage is TRBV4-3 and J usage is TRBJ2-7; D is perhaps TRBD2 (6 bases). Per the germline V gene, CDR1 is LGHNA and CDR2 is YSLEER. Trimming took off 1 base at V and 0 bases at J, with 10 bases between the two ends. The CDR3 has 15 residues. The CDR3 spells CASSQGAGPSYEQYF. CDR3 bases: TGCGCCAGCAGCCAAGGCGCGGGGCCCTCCTACGAGCAGTACTTC.

This clone was seen once. The chain uses TRBV19 and TRBJ2-1; 7 bases match TRBD1. Germline V gene data show CDR1 as LNHDA and CDR2 as SQIVND (reference sequence). Germline trimming cut 3 bases from V and 4 bases from J; bases unmatched to any gene: 0. The CDR3 loop spans 13 amino acids. The CDR3 nucleotides are TGTGCCAGTAGTATGGGACAGTACAATGAGCAGTTCTTC. Translated: CASSMGQYNEQFF.

Here the CDR3 reads CASSLYRGGEEKLFF. For the CDR3, the DNA is TGTGCCAGCAGCTTATACCGGGGGGGCGAGGAAAAACTGTTTTTT. V usage is TRBV7-9 and J usage is TRBJ1-4; a weak D match, TRBD1 (6 bases). Germline V gives CDR1 SEHNR, CDR2 FQNEAQ (reference sequence). This CDR3 has 15 amino acids. V lost 2 bases, J lost 8 bases, and 15 bases lay in between.

The CDR3 DNA follows: TGTGCCAGCAGTCTAGACAGGGTTCACTACTTC. It is translated as CASSLDRVHYF. The chain joins TRBV27 to TRBJ2-7; 7 bases match TRBD1. Germline CDR1 and CDR2: MNHEY and SMNVEV (reference sequence). Trimming took 5 bases from V and 13 from J; bases not matched to a gene: 8. CDR3 size: 11 residues.

The chain has TRBV5-1 and TRBJ2-5; D gene uncertain. The DNA matches TRBJ2-7 better at its end, which makes the J call doubtful. Germline CDR1 and CDR2: SGHRS and YFSETQ. There are 12 residues in the CDR3. As DNA, the CDR3 is TGCGCCAGCAGCTTGCATTCCTACGAGCAGTACTTC. Translation: CASSLHSYEQYF.

This rearrangement joins TRBV2 to TRBJ1-6; 9 positions match TRBD1. The germline gives CDR1 SNHLY, CDR2 FYNNEI. J lost 10 bases, V lost 2 bases, and 6 bases had no gene match. CDR3 length: 15 residues. The CDR3 DNA reads TGTGCCAGCAGTGAAAGGGGGACAGGGCTATCACCCCTCCACTTT. Translated, it gives CASSERGTGLSPLHF.

The chain links TRBV14 to TRBJ1-2; TRBD1 might be the D (6 bases). With 6 bases removed from V and 4 bases from J, the gap between germline ends came to 15 bases. The CDR3 consists of 14 residues. Germline assignment: CDR1 SGHDN and CDR2 FVKESK. In DNA, the CDR3 is TGTGCCAGCAGACTCCACGGGGGGGCCTATGGCTACACCTTC. This codes for CASRLHGGAYGYTF.

The V gene is TRBV25-1, the J gene TRBJ1-1, with TRBD1 matching 10 bases. CDR3 length: 14 amino acids. CDR1 is MGHDK, CDR2 SYGVNS, per germline. Trimming took 5 bases from V and 6 from J; bases not matched to a gene: 6. The CDR3 protein is CASSPGTGAAEAFF. DNA for the CDR3: TGTGCCAGCAGTCCCGGGACAGGGGCCGCTGAAGCTTTCTTT.

This chain joins TRBV2 and TRBJ2-1; 13 bases are a match to TRBD2. The CDR3 is made up of 15 amino acids. The trim removed 8 bases at V and 7 bases at J, leaving 8 bases unmatched. Germline CDR1 and CDR2: SNHLY and FYNNEI. CDR3 DNA: TGTGCCAGCTCCGCCGGGACTAGCGGGGTTAATGAGCAGTTCTTC. Translated: CASSAGTSGVNEQFF. Together with reference TRBV2 and TRBJ2-1, the CDR3 gives the full variable domain: EPEVTQTPSHQVTQMGQEVILRCVPISNHLYFYWYRQILGQKVEFLVSFYNNEISEKSEIFDDQFSVERPDGSNFTLKIRSTKLEDSAMYFCASSAGTSGVNEQFFGPGTRLTVL.

The gene calls are TRBV7-9 and TRBJ2-3; D may be TRBD1 (6 bases). Trimming stripped 5 bases from V and 2 bases from J, with 14 bases between. There are 15 residues in the CDR3. Germline values: CDR1 SEHNR, CDR2 FQNEAQ (reference sequence). CDR3 region: CASSPWTADTDTQYF. Written as DNA, the CDR3 is TGTGCCAGCAGCCCCTGGACAGCGGACACAGATACGCAGTATTTT. The whole variable domain, remainder taken from reference TRBV7-9 and TRBJ2-3, is DTGVSQNPRHKITKRGQNVTFRCDPISEHNRLYWYRQTLGQGPEFLTYFQNEAQLEKSRLLSDRFSAERPKGSFSTLEIQRTEQGDSAMYLCASSPWTADTDTQYFGPGTRLTVL.

The chain links TRBV2 to TRBJ1-1; D unresolved. Germline V lookup: CDR1 SNHLY, CDR2 FYNNEI. The CDR3 is made up of 11 amino acids. Trimming took 4 bases from V and 6 from J, leaving 6 bases between them. The CDR3 region has the DNA TGTGCCAGCAGTGTGTACTCTGAAGCTTTCTTT. Translating it yields CASSVYSEAFF.

The gene calls are TRBV19 and TRBJ1-6; 10 nucleotides agree with TRBD1. With 8 bases clipped from V and 10 bases from J, the junction kept 11 bases outside the gene matches. Germline CDR1 LNHDA, CDR2 SQIVND (reference sequence). This CDR3 comprises 15 residues. CDR3 sequence (DNA): TGTGCCAGTCGACCTGGACAGGGGGGTCCCTCACCCCTCCACTTT. It encodes CASRPGQGGPSPLHF.

This clone was detected only a few times. This sequence joins TRBV5-1 and TRBJ2-2; a possible D gene is TRBD1 (5 bases). This CDR3 contains 15 residues. Trimming took off 0 bases at V and 3 bases at J, with 9 bases between the two ends. The germline gives CDR1 SGHRS, CDR2 YFSETQ. The CDR3 sequence is CASSLVVQDTGELFF. CDR3 nucleotides: TGCGCCAGCAGCTTGGTCGTACAGGACACCGGGGAGCTGTTTTTT.

The gene calls are TRBV14 and TRBJ1-6; D unclear. V shed 1 base and J shed 12 bases, with 10 bases lying between them. The length of the CDR3 is 13 residues. Germline lookup yields CDR1 SGHDN and CDR2 FVKESK. The CDR3 sequence: CASSQGLERPLHF. CDR3 sequence (DNA): TGTGCCAGCAGCCAAGGTTTAGAGAGACCCCTCCACTTT.

The V gene is TRBV6-5, the J gene TRBJ2-7; TRBD1 aligns across 8 bases. CDR1 is MNHEY and CDR2 is SVGAGI in the germline V gene. With V trimmed by 7 bases and J by 3 bases, 8 bases remained unmatched. The CDR3 loop spans 14 amino acids. CDR3: CASTRRQGLYEQYF. CDR3 DNA sequence: TGTGCCAGCACCCGACGACAGGGGCTCTACGAGCAGTACTTC.

The rearrangement links TRBV21-1 to TRBJ2-7; the table assigns TRBD2, which was not confirmed against the DNA. TRBV21-1 is annotated as a pseudogene. The length of the CDR3 is 17 residues. The CDR3 reads CASSKGPPAGASNEQYF. The DNA of the CDR3 is TGTGCCAGCAGCAAAGGTCCCCCCGCGGGAGCCTCAAACGAGCAGTACTTC.

The chain is built from TRBV28 and TRBJ1-2; possibly TRBD1 for D (6 bases). The germline gives CDR1 MDHEN, CDR2 SYDVKM. The CDR3 runs to 14 residues. V dropped 4 bases and J dropped 8 bases, with 17 bases sitting between them. The CDR3 protein is CASSSQTGLSGYTF. The CDR3 coding sequence is TGTGCCAGCAGTTCCCAAACAGGGTTGAGCGGCTACACCTTC.

The chain uses TRBV19 and TRBJ1-1; D perhaps matches TRBD1 (6 bases). Germline assignment: CDR1 LNHDA and CDR2 SQIVND (reference sequence). The CDR3 has 14 residues. Deletions cut 3 bases from V and 5 bases from J, with 13 bases between. The CDR3 spells CASSITGFNTEAFF. The CDR3 region has the DNA TGTGCCAGTAGTATTACAGGGTTTAATACTGAAGCTTTCTTT.

This clone came up a few times. V gene TRBV7-6 combines with J gene TRBJ2-7; TRBD2 matches at 10 bases. V shed 2 bases, J shed 6 bases, and the junction held 7 bases outside the gene matches. Per germline, CDR1 SGHVS and CDR2 FNYEAQ. The CDR3 consists of 15 residues. Here the CDR3 reads CASSLKASGRGEQYF. The CDR3 DNA reads TGTGCCAGCAGCTTAAAAGCTAGCGGGAGAGGCGAGCAGTACTTC.

The chain recombines TRBV28 with TRBJ2-2; 9 positions match TRBD1. The CDR3 runs to 14 residues. The junction had 5 bases not matched to a gene; V was cut back by 6 bases and J by 6 bases. Germline CDR1 MDHEN, CDR2 SYDVKM. In DNA form, the CDR3 reads TGTGCCAGCAGCCAGCGGACAGGGGCCGGGGAGCTGTTTTTT. It specifies CASSQRTGAGELFF.

The rearrangement joins TRBV7-2 to TRBJ1-1; 7 bases agree with TRBD1. V lost 7 bases and J lost 3; bases outside the gene matches: 8. The length of the CDR3 is 14 residues. Germline V lookup: CDR1 SGHTA, CDR2 FQGNSA. The CDR3 DNA sequence: TGTGCCAGCAACCCGAACAGGGGACACACTGAAGCTTTCTTT. It translates to CASNPNRGHTEAFF.

This clone was seen once. The rearrangement links TRBV7-9 to TRBJ1-2, with TRBD1 as a possible D gene (5 bases). The V and J ends lost 5 bases and 2 bases respectively, with 9 bases between them. Germline V CDR1 and CDR2: SEHNR, FQNEAQ (reference sequence). The CDR3 is made up of 13 amino acids. The CDR3 DNA follows: TGTGCCAGCAGCCCAGGGCAGAACTATGGCTACACCTTC. Amino acid sequence: CASSPGQNYGYTF.